This TCR beta chain was sequenced during a study of cytomegalovirus exposure and HLA in healthy donors. Study-wide context: Earlier, 180 million or so T cells were analyzed, and about 120 million unique TCR beta sequences were found among them.

The PCR contained 60 Vbeta and 13 Jbeta primers. TCRdb's table, derived via immunoSEQ multiplex PCR, lists solely in-frame clones and lacks some. The repertoire holds 110,000 or so clones, with over 6.5% as singletons. As to this clone: What it recognizes is unknown.

General study findings and limits: The study designated 150 or so TCR beta chains cytomegalovirus-associated. On later analysis, the bulk of CMV-associated TCR beta chains appeared to be HLA-restricted. Reportedly, fewer N-insertions than the roughly 600-donor mean appeared in an Asian-associated ancestry cluster in a later analysis.

Material: PBMCs. The clonotype was recovered from a woman in her thirties or forties in good health and CMV-seropositive.

CDR3 sequence: CASSPAGARTYNEQFF. In DNA, the CDR3 is TGTGCCAGCAGCCCCGCGGGAGCGAGGACCTACAATGAGCAGTTCTTC. The chain uses TRBV14 and TRBJ2-1, with 7 bases lining up with TRBD2. The CDR3 loop spans 16 amino acids. Germline loops: CDR1 SGHDN, CDR2 FVKESK. The ends lost 4 bases at V and 2 bases at J; junction bases unmatched: 8. The variable domain in full, with the rest retrieved from reference TRBV14 and TRBJ2-1, is EAGVTQFPSHSVIEKGQTVTLRCDPISGHDNLYWYRRVMGKEIKFLLHFVKESKQDESGMPNNRFLAERTGGTYSTLKVQPAELEDSGVYFCASSPAGARTYNEQFFGPGTRLTVL.